This section outlines one T cell receptor beta chain sequence together with its context. Its specificity is not known. Using its own MiXCR run on the 5' RACE reads, TCRdb lists one record per CDR3 protein. This sample has roughly 340,000 distinct CDR3 sequences, with 20% found just once. The entry originates in a study of T-cell memory formation after mild COVID-19. General observations from the study: Proof of SARS-CoV-2 specificity was absent for the second-wave clones that crested on day 37.

CDR3 length: 13 amino acids. V was shortened by 4 bases and J by 4 bases, with 10 bases between the two germline ends. CDR1 is LGHDT and CDR2 is YNNKEL in the germline V gene (reference sequence). This clonotype was sampled from a man in his late teens or twenties who had mild COVID-19 (a few samples of this study predate the infection). Cell type and time point are not known. The genes are TRBV3-1 and TRBJ1-1, with D unclear. Sequenced sample: PBMCs or a T cell subset sorted from them (not recorded which). The CDR3 bases are TGTGCCAGCAGCCCAGTGGGAGTCACTGAAGCTTTCTTT. This encodes CASSPVGVTEAFF. Using reference TRBV3-1 and TRBJ1-1 for the parts outside the CDR3, the full variable domain is DTAVSQTPKYLVTQMGNDKSIKCEQNLGHDTMYWYKQDSKKFLKIMFSYNNKELIINETVPNRFSPKSPDKAHLNLHINSLELGDSAVYFCASSPVGVTEAFFGQGTRLTVV.